These 6 T cell receptor beta chains came from one sample sequenced in a study of blood T cells in healthy people across ages. Alongside a J-beta primer mix, a sample-barcoded 5' primer served in a second PCR lasting roughly 6 to 11 cycles. In TCRdb, the 5' RACE reads were re-called with MiXCR into one record per CDR3 protein. The data hold 1.5 million to 2 million distinct CDR3 sequences, with more than 35% observed a single time. The sample taken for sequencing was blood. Receptor source: a human donor in good health.

Only a few counts were recorded for this clonotype. V gene TRBV20-1 combines with J gene TRBJ1-1; a weak D match, TRBD1 (6 bases). Trimming took 2 bases from V and 8 from J, leaving 18 bases between them. Germline CDR1 DFQATT, CDR2 SNEGSKA (reference sequence). CDR3 size: 14 residues. The CDR3 DNA sequence: TGCAGTGCTAGAAAGTGGTCAGGGGAGGACGAAGCTTTCTTT. Protein sequence: CSARKWSGEDEAFF.

This clonotype turned up a few times. The chain links TRBV20-1 to TRBJ2-7; no clear D. V shed 4 bases and J shed 3 bases, with 10 bases lying between them. The germline gives CDR1 DFQATT, CDR2 SNEGSKA (reference sequence). The CDR3 totals 12 residues. CDR3 bases: TGCAGTGCTAAAGTGGCATTCTACGAGCAGTACTTC. Its translation: CSAKVAFYEQYF.

The chain is built from TRBV2 and TRBJ2-1, with a possible D match to TRBD2 (7 bases). The CDR3 extends over 13 amino acids. Germline loops: CDR1 SNHLY, CDR2 FYNNEI. The V end lost 4 bases, the J end lost 9 bases, and 13 bases lay between the germline ends. CDR3 loop: CASSAGEGGEQFF. The CDR3 nucleotides are TGTGCCAGCAGTGCAGGGGAGGGGGGTGAGCAGTTCTTC.

The chain recombines TRBV5-1 with TRBJ1-2, with D unclear. V lost 5 bases and J 8 bases, leaving 13 bases between the germline ends. The germline V gene encodes CDR1 SGHRS and CDR2 YFSETQ. The CDR3 runs 12 residues. CDR3 amino acids: CASRVDSSGYTF. The DNA for the CDR3 is TGCGCCAGCAGAGTTGATAGCTCGGGCTACACCTTC.

A few counts support this clonotype. The V call is TRBV29-1, the J call TRBJ2-7, with 7 bases fitting TRBD1. CDR1 is SQVTM, CDR2 ANQGSEA, per germline. Trimming cost V 6 bases and J 0 bases; bases outside gene matches: 8. The CDR3 is 14 residues long. The CDR3 sequence is CSVTDAGGSYEQYF. The CDR3 nucleotides are TGCAGCGTAACAGATGCAGGGGGCTCCTACGAGCAGTACTTC.

The V call is TRBV5-6, the J call TRBJ2-7; TRBD1 agrees at 8 bases. This CDR3 is built from 14 residues. J gave up 6 bases and V 1 base, and 6 bases lay outside the gene matches. The germline V gene encodes CDR1 SGHDT and CDR2 YYEEEE. Here the CDR3 DNA reads TGTGCCAGCAGCTTGTTCCTACAGGGGGGCGAGCAGTACTTC. This gives the protein CASSLFLQGGEQYF.